Detailed here is one T cell receptor (beta chain). Its antigen is not yet known. No much larger clone exists at a distance of one base, and base qualities are not known. Spanning cysteine to phenylalanine, the CDR3 consists of 13 amino acids. Solely the CDR3 DNA is kept, with 39 bases framed from the first base. V sheds 7 bases and J sheds 4 bases, leaving 13 bases between their ends. According to the germline V gene, CDR1 reads SNHLY and CDR2 reads FYNNEI. This record belongs to a study of T cells and copy number aberrations in small-cell lung cancer (dated by TCRdb to the early 2020s). For context, the study as a whole: TCR repertoire sequencing was paired with whole-exome sequencing of the same tumor regions to relate T cell metrics to mutations and copy number aberrations. Tumor TCR data existed for around 17 patients, while 14 to 15 patients had TCR data covering both tumor and normal tissue.

The donors were limited-stage small-cell lung cancer patients who had surgical resection in Hangzhou, China, between about 2007 and 2020. Every donor underwent upfront surgery with no preoperative chemotherapy or radiotherapy, and no donor received immunotherapy either before or after surgery. In the sequenced cohort of fewer than 25 patients, every patient was either a smoker or a heavy second-hand smoker. Three regions were collected from each tumor FFPE block by a grid approach so that spatial heterogeneity of the primary tumors was represented. Tumor regions were macrodissected to enrich malignant cells, and selection was limited to regions expected to yield at least 150 ng DNA. To characterize T cell repertoire heterogeneity, the study applied multi-region TCR-beta sequencing to resected limited-stage small-cell lung cancers and to tumor-adjacent lung tissue. The AllPrep DNA/RNA FFPE Kit (Qiagen) was used to extract genomic DNA from FFPE tissue.

The immunoSEQ hsTCRB Kit was used with multiplexed V- and J-gene primers to amplify TCR-beta CDR3 regions from genomic DNA. Unique DNA barcodes were added in a second PCR, and samples were pooled together with a negative and a positive control. Pooled TCR-beta libraries were sequenced on an Illumina MiSeq with a 150-cycle paired-end protocol. In the original analysis: Adaptive Biotechnologies processed the raw sequencing data and produced a report containing normalized, annotated TCR-beta repertoires. T-cell density was calculated by normalizing TCR-beta templates to usable DNA, with usable DNA estimated through amplification of housekeeping genes. Richness was defined as the count of unique rearrangements, and clonality was defined as 1 minus Pielou's evenness. Three measures quantified intratumor TCR heterogeneity between regions: the Jaccard index, the Morisita overlap index, and the proportion of shared top-20 clonotypes. TCRdb mirrors the immuneACCESS table, restricted to in-frame sequences. Some clones are absent from its copies; in checked studies, under half trace to an unresolved V gene, and the reason for the others is unknown. V, J and clone size were drawn from that table, and D and trimming were deduced from the DNA. The sample data list roughly 490 clones, and 82% of these were observed just once. Of the sample, roughly 10% falls within the top ten clones.

Broader findings and caveats from the paper: Tumor T-cell density, richness and clonality were negatively correlated with higher copy number aberration burden. High heterogeneity of the TCR repertoire was observed across regions, with roughly 79.9-97.7% of clones restricted to a single region, representing a lower overlap than in localized NSCLC. Tumors had lower T-cell density, richness and clonality than adjacent lung tissue, but the difference in density was not significant. A small sample size, resulting from surgical resection being uncommon in small-cell lung cancer, limited the study, and the findings need validation. Every specimen was formalin-fixed paraffin-embedded tissue, a material known to introduce sequencing artifacts.

The V and J genes are TRBV2 and TRBJ1-2; the D gene cannot be resolved reliably. The clonotype originates from a woman aged 55-70 years with small cell lung cancer. The sequenced sample consisted of tumor tissue. The sequenced DNA: TGTGCCAGCACTAGGAGGGATGGCTATGGCTACACCTTC. It translates as CASTRRDGYGYTF.